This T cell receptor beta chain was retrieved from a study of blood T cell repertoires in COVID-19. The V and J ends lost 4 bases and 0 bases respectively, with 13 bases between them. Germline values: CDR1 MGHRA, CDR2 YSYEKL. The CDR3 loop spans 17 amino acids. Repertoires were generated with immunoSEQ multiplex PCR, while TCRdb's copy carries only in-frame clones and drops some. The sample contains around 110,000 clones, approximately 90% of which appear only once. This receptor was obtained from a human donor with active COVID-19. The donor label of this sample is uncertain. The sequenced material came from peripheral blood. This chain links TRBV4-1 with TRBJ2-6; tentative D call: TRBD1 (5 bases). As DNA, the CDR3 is TGCGCCAGCAGCCGGGGATTAGGGGACTCTGGGGCCAACGTCCTGACTTTC. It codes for CASSRGLGDSGANVLTF.